A single sample is the source of the 32 T cell receptor beta chains below, sequenced in a study of cytomegalovirus exposure and HLA in healthy donors. PCR amplification relied on 60 Vbeta primers (plus 13 Jbeta primers). The table came from immunoSEQ multiplex PCR; TCRdb's copy has only in-frame clones and leaves some out. This table has approximately 40,000 clones, about nine tenths appearing once. Source material: PBMCs. The receptors were gathered from a woman aged 40 to 50 in good health and CMV-seropositive.

J is TRBJ2-3 and V is TRBV7-2, with a possible D match to TRBD2 (5 bases). The CDR3 is 14 amino acids. V lost 3 bases to trimming and J lost 1 base, with 8 bases between them. Per germline, CDR1 SGHTA and CDR2 FQGNSA. CDR3 sequence: CASSFPRGTDTQYF. CDR3 sequence (DNA): TGTGCCAGCAGCTTTCCGAGGGGCACAGATACGCAGTATTTT.

This clone was counted once. J is TRBJ1-2 and V is TRBV9; TRBD1 matches 9 bases. This CDR3 contains 14 residues. Per germline, CDR1 SGDLS and CDR2 YYNGEE. The junction had 6 bases not matched to a gene; V was cut back by 5 bases and J by 4 bases. The CDR3 DNA sequence: TGTGCCAGCAGTTCGACAGGGGGAGGCTATGGCTACACCTTC. The encoded protein is CASSSTGGGYGYTF.

The table lists this clone with a count of one. One junction end does not reproduce the germline sequence, and a read error may be involved. The chain uses TRBV10-2 and TRBJ2-5, with D hard to call. This CDR3 is 11 amino acids long. Germline V gene sequence: CDR1 WSHSY, CDR2 SAAADI. In DNA, the CDR3 is TGCGCCAGCAGTGATAGATGGTCCTCTGACTTC. Protein: CASSDRWSSDF.

The chain has TRBV7-2 and TRBJ1-4, with D maybe TRBD1 (6 bases). Trimming removed 3 bases at V and 8 bases at J, with 10 bases between. CDR1 and CDR2 (germline): SGHTA, FQGNSA. There are 13 residues in the CDR3. DNA for the CDR3: TGTGCCAGCAGCTTCAGGGGTTTCGAAAAACTGTTTTTT. It is translated as CASSFRGFEKLFF.

This chain uses TRBV6-1 with TRBJ2-5, with 8 bases identical to TRBD1. The germline V gene encodes CDR1 MNHNS and CDR2 SASEGT. The CDR3 has 13 amino acids. Trimming took 6 bases from V and 4 from J; bases not matched to a gene: 4. The CDR3 DNA is TGTGCCAGCAGCGGGCAGGGGGCAGAGACCCAGTACTTC. This sequence encodes CASSGQGAETQYF.

The chain links TRBV7-6 to TRBJ1-5; tentatively, D is TRBD1 (5 bases). CDR3 length: 14 amino acids. The V end lost 5 bases, the J end lost 9 bases, and 17 bases lay between the germline ends. Germline CDR1 reads SGHVS; CDR2 reads FNYEAQ. CDR3 protein: CASSARVGGSPQHF. In nucleotides, the CDR3 is TGTGCCAGCAGCGCGCGGGTTGGGGGGTCGCCCCAGCATTTT. Full variable domain (remainder filled in from reference TRBV7-6 and TRBJ1-5): GAGVSQSPRYKVTKRGQDVALRCDPISGHVSLYWYRQALGQGPEFLTYFNYEAQQDKSGLPNDRFSAERPEGSISTLTIQRTEQRDSAMYRCASSARVGGSPQHFGDGTRLSIL.

The rearrangement links TRBV29-1 to TRBJ2-7; 8 positions agree with TRBD1. This CDR3 has 11 residues. V lost 4 bases and J lost 6; bases outside the gene matches: 2. The V gene's germline CDR1 is SQVTM and CDR2 ANQGSEA. The DNA for the CDR3 is TGCAGCGTTGGGACAGGGTTCGAGCAGTACTTC. Encoded protein: CSVGTGFEQYF.

The chain couples TRBV18 to TRBJ2-5; possibly TRBD2 for D (6 bases). Trimming shortened V by 6 bases and J by 5 bases, and 19 bases separated the two germline ends. This CDR3 region has 15 residues. Looked up from germline, CDR1 is KGHSH and CDR2 is LQKENI. This CDR3 reads CASSTFSGGSETQYF. The CDR3 DNA follows: TGTGCCAGCTCGACCTTTTCCGGGGGATCGGAGACCCAGTACTTC.

Comment on this clone: The identical CDR3 is also encoded by other nucleotide sequences in the sample. The chain carries TRBV5-4 and TRBJ1-1; 8 nucleotides match TRBD1. This CDR3 region has 14 residues. V lost 1 base, J lost 5 bases, and 4 bases stayed unmatched. Per the germline V gene, CDR1 is SGHNT and CDR2 is YYREEE (reference sequence). This chain's CDR3 is CASSLTGGLTEAFF. The CDR3 DNA sequence: TGTGCCAGCAGCTTGACAGGGGGGCTAACTGAAGCTTTCTTT.

The CDR3 coding sequence is TGTGCCAGCAGCCGAGGTAGCTTCTCTGGAAACACCATATATTTT. It codes for CASSRGSFSGNTIYF. The J gene is TRBJ1-3, the V gene TRBV7-2; D is unresolved. The CDR3 loop spans 15 amino acids. V was cut by 5 bases and J by 0 bases, with 11 bases left in between. Germline CDR1 and CDR2: SGHTA and FQGNSA.

A remark on this clone: Its ends do not fully match the called genes, so a read error is possible. This rearrangement joins TRBV7-2 to TRBJ2-5, with TRBD2 as a possible D gene (5 bases). Germline V lookup: CDR1 SGHTA, CDR2 FQGNSA. CDR3 length: 13 amino acids. The CDR3 nucleotides read TGTGCCAGCAGATTAGGACGGGGAGAGACCCAGTACTTC. Protein sequence: CASRLGRGETQYF.

This clone has just a few counts. The rearrangement links TRBV18 to TRBJ1-5; 9 bases are shared with TRBD1. The CDR3 totals 17 residues. The junction had 10 bases not matched to a gene; V was cut back by 2 bases and J by 5 bases. Germline V gene lookup returns CDR1 KGHSH and CDR2 LQKENI. The DNA of the CDR3 is TGTGCCAGCTCACCATCTCTTTCAACAGGGGGCGATCAGCCCCAGCATTTT. Its translation: CASSPSLSTGGDQPQHF.

This clone appeared a single time. The V and J genes are TRBV5-4 and TRBJ1-2; weak D call: TRBD1 (5 bases). V shed 2 bases and J shed 6 bases, with 11 bases lying between them. The CDR3 consists of 13 residues. Per the germline V gene, CDR1 is SGHNT and CDR2 is YYREEE (reference sequence). The CDR3 region has the DNA TGTGCCAGCAGCTTCGCCCTACAGGATGGCTACACCTTC. It translates to CASSFALQDGYTF.

In its sample, this clone was seen once. This chain joins TRBV4-3 and TRBJ1-2; TRBD1 matches at 7 bases. V gave up 3 bases and J gave up 8 bases; unmatched junction bases: 18. CDR3 length: 17 amino acids. Germline CDR1 is LGHNA and CDR2 is YSLEER. CDR3: CASSQWYTGDTARGYTF. Written as DNA, the CDR3 is TGCGCCAGCAGCCAGTGGTACACAGGGGACACCGCGAGAGGCTACACCTTC.

The chain recombines TRBV18 with TRBJ1-3; 12 nucleotides align to TRBD1. V was pared by 6 bases and J by 3 bases, with 18 bases of the junction left unmatched. CDR1 and CDR2 from the germline V gene are KGHSH and LQKENI. This CDR3 has 20 residues. CDR3 amino acids: CASSRYGSRDRGLDGNTIYF. The CDR3 DNA reads as TGTGCCAGCTCCCGATATGGGTCCCGGGACAGGGGGCTCGATGGAAACACCATATATTTT.

This sequence joins TRBV11-2 and TRBJ1-2, with D possibly matching TRBD1 (5 bases). Germline V gene lookup returns CDR1 SGHAT and CDR2 FQNNGV. The CDR3 has 13 amino acids. V was pared by 0 bases and J by 7 bases, with 9 bases between. This chain's CDR3 is CASSLDREIGYTF. The CDR3 nucleotides read TGTGCCAGCAGCTTAGACAGGGAAATTGGCTACACCTTC.

In DNA form, the CDR3 reads TGTGCCAGCAGTGCCCTATACAGCTCTGGAAACACCATATATTTT. This codes for CASSALYSSGNTIYF. The rearrangement uses TRBV6-1 and TRBJ1-3; D is undetermined. The CDR3 sequence is 15 residues long. Trimming took 4 bases from V and 0 from J, leaving 10 bases between them. The germline V gene encodes CDR1 MNHNS and CDR2 SASEGT.

CDR3 bases: TGTGCCAGCAGTGATTCGGGTCGAACGAATGAAAAACTGTTTTTT. Protein sequence: CASSDSGRTNEKLFF. The chain carries TRBV2 and TRBJ1-4; no reliable D call. There are 15 residues in the CDR3. Germline V gene data show CDR1 as SNHLY and CDR2 as FYNNEI. V lost 3 bases and J 5 bases, leaving 13 bases between the germline ends.

The rearrangement uses TRBV19 and TRBJ1-5; 8 positions match TRBD1. The trim removed 9 bases at V and 1 base at J, leaving 5 bases unmatched. Germline loops: CDR1 LNHDA, CDR2 SQIVND (reference sequence). The CDR3 length is 14 residues. CDR3 coding DNA: TGTGCCAGCCTGGACAGGGCGAGCAATCAGCCCCAGCATTTT. This gives the protein CASLDRASNQPQHF. Full variable domain (rest looked up from reference TRBV19 and TRBJ1-5): DGGITQSPKYLFRKEGQNVTLSCEQNLNHDAMYWYRQDPGQGLRLIYYSQIVNDFQKGDIAEGYSVSREKKESFPLTVTSAQKNPTAFYLCASLDRASNQPQHFGDGTRLSIL.

The V gene is TRBV7-9, the J gene TRBJ2-5; D may be TRBD2 (5 bases). This CDR3 contains 13 residues. Trimming shortened V by 3 bases and J by 5 bases, and 10 bases separated the two germline ends. The germline V gene encodes CDR1 SEHNR and CDR2 FQNEAQ (reference sequence). The CDR3 coding sequence is TGTGCCAGCAGCTTGTCCCGAGGGGAGACCCAGTACTTC. As protein: CASSLSRGETQYF.

The chain carries TRBV6-5 and TRBJ1-1, with unresolved D. The V gene's germline CDR1 is MNHEY and CDR2 SVGAGI. The CDR3 spans 14 residues. V shed 6 bases and J shed 1 base, with 12 bases lying between them. Written as DNA, the CDR3 is TGTGCCAGCAGGGGCTATCGTCAGAACACTGAAGCTTTCTTT. The encoded protein is CASRGYRQNTEAFF.

The chain combines TRBV5-1 with TRBJ2-7; 7 nucleotides agree with TRBD2. The CDR3 consists of 13 residues. Unmatched junction bases numbered 4, after V lost 7 bases and J lost 0 bases. The germline V gene encodes CDR1 SGHRS and CDR2 YFSETQ. CDR3 sequence (DNA): TGCGCCAGCCACGGGGGGTCCTCCTACGAGCAGTACTTC. Translating gives CASHGGSSYEQYF.

V usage is TRBV6-6 and J usage is TRBJ1-5; no firm D call. Germline assignment: CDR1 MNHNY and CDR2 SVGAGI (reference sequence). The V end lost 2 bases, the J end lost 5 bases, and 7 bases lay between the germline ends. CDR3 length equals 13 residues. The CDR3 protein is CASSYVQDQPQHF. The CDR3 nucleotides read TGTGCCAGCAGTTACGTGCAGGATCAGCCCCAGCATTTT.

The chain employs TRBV4-1 and TRBJ2-1; TRBD2 aligns across 11 bases. Looked up from germline, CDR1 is MGHRA and CDR2 is YSYEKL. V lost 1 base and J lost 6; bases outside the gene matches: 5. CDR3 length: 16 amino acids. CDR3 DNA sequence: TGCGCCAGCAGCCAAGCGGGACTAGCGGAACCCAATGAGCAGTTCTTC. It encodes CASSQAGLAEPNEQFF.

The chain has TRBV9 and TRBJ1-5; 7 nucleotides match TRBD1. Germline assignment: CDR1 SGDLS and CDR2 YYNGEE. Losses at the gene ends were 4 bases for V and 0 bases for J; bases not matched to a gene: 4. The CDR3 covers 15 residues. The CDR3 is CASSPGTASNQPQHF. In nucleotides, the CDR3 is TGTGCCAGCAGCCCAGGGACAGCTAGCAATCAGCCCCAGCATTTT.

The chain employs TRBV28 and TRBJ1-5; D perhaps matches TRBD1 (6 bases). Germline V CDR1 and CDR2: MDHEN, SYDVKM. Trimming shortened V by 8 bases and J by 4 bases, and 12 bases separated the two germline ends. The CDR3 has 13 residues. The CDR3 region is CASRTGSNQPQHF. The CDR3 DNA reads as TGTGCCAGCCGAACAGGGTCTAATCAGCCCCAGCATTTT.

This clone was seen only a few times. V and J are TRBV4-3 and TRBJ2-1; TRBD2 matches at 10 bases. J gave up 4 bases and V 1 base, and 4 bases lay outside the gene matches. The CDR3 contains 16 residues. CDR1 and CDR2 (germline): LGHNA, YSLEER. In nucleotides, the CDR3 is TGCGCCAGCAGCCAAGTTCTAGCGGGAGATTACAATGAGCAGTTCTTC. This translates into CASSQVLAGDYNEQFF.

The genes are TRBV28 and TRBJ1-2; 11 bases match TRBD1. The CDR3 consists of 14 residues. With 6 bases clipped from V and 4 bases from J, the junction kept 4 bases outside the gene matches. Germline CDR1 and CDR2: MDHEN and SYDVKM. The CDR3 coding sequence is TGTGCCAGCAGCCGGGACAGGGGGGGCTATGGCTACACCTTC. It translates to CASSRDRGGYGYTF.

The chain joins TRBV6-5 to TRBJ2-7; 8 bases agree with TRBD1. From germline, CDR1 is MNHEY and CDR2 SVGAGI. The CDR3 is made up of 13 amino acids. The V gene end was trimmed by 2 bases and the J gene end by 6 bases; junction bases not matched to a gene: 3. The CDR3 here is CASSYLQGGEQYF. CDR3 sequence (DNA): TGTGCCAGCAGTTACCTACAGGGGGGCGAGCAGTACTTC.

The chain combines TRBV30 with TRBJ1-6; TRBD1 agrees at 10 bases. V lost 0 bases, J lost 9 bases, and 8 bases stayed unmatched. Germline loops: CDR1 GTSNPN, CDR2 SVGIG (reference sequence). The CDR3 is 16 amino acids. CDR3 sequence: CAWSVPGQGPGSPLHF. CDR3 in DNA: TGTGCCTGGAGTGTCCCGGGACAGGGGCCAGGTTCACCCCTCCACTTT.

V is TRBV28 and J is TRBJ1-2, with 7 bases fitting TRBD1. This CDR3 is built from 14 residues. From germline, CDR1 is MDHEN and CDR2 SYDVKM. With V trimmed by 3 bases and J by 5 bases, 6 bases remained unmatched. The CDR3 here is CASSFEGARYGYTF. The CDR3 bases are TGTGCCAGCAGTTTTGAGGGGGCGAGATATGGCTACACCTTC.

The rearrangement uses TRBV5-1 and TRBJ2-7; tentatively, D is TRBD1 (5 bases). V was trimmed by 0 bases and J by 6 bases, leaving 13 bases between them. The germline CDR1 and CDR2 sequences are SGHRS and YFSETQ. This CDR3 is 14 amino acids long. Written as DNA, the CDR3 is TGCGCCAGCAGCTTGGCCGGGCAGGGCGGCGAGCAGTACTTC. Residues: CASSLAGQGGEQYF. Based on the CDR3 plus reference TRBV5-1 and TRBJ2-7, the full variable domain is KAGVTQTPRYLIKTRGQQVTLSCSPISGHRSVSWYQQTPGQGLQFLFEYFSETQRNKGNFPGRFSGRQFSNSRSEMNVSTLELGDSALYLCASSLAGQGGEQYFGPGTRLTVT.